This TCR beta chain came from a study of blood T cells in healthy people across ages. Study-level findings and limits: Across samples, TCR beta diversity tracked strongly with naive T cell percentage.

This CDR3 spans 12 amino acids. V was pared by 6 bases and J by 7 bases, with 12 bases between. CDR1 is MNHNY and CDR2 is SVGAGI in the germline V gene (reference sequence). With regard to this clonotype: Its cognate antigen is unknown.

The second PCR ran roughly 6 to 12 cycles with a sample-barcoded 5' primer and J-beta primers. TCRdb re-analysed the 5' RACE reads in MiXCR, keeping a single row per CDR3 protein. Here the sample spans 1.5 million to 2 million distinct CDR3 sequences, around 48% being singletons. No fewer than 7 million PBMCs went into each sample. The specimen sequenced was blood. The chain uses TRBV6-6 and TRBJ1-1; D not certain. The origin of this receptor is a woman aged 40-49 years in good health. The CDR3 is CASRLLAHEAFF. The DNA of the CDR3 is TGTGCCAGCAGATTGCTAGCTCATGAAGCTTTCTTT.